The clone carrying this TCR beta chain was observed a handful of times. What it binds is not known. The data were obtained in a study of T cell responses to AZD1222 COVID-19 vaccine. The CDR3 sequence is 13 residues long. Germline V CDR1 and CDR2: GTSNPN, SVGIG (reference sequence). The V end was cut by 4 bases, the J end by 0 bases, with 9 bases between. Assay: immunoSEQ multiplex PCR; the TCRdb copy retains only in-frame clones and omits some. The data hold around 160,000 clones, with 90% to 95% observed a single time. Overall study results and limits: Females made up more of the donors, who were largely white British, and clonal diversity may have come out too low. Spike was spanned by vaccine-associated CD4 TCRs, with dominance at 160-218 and 743-854. Recipients of two AZD1222 doses showed rising Spike-specific TCR breadth and depth.

Sequenced here: peripheral blood, sampled on day 0 of AZD1222 vaccination. This clonotype was obtained from an adult in good health. This chain uses TRBV30 with TRBJ2-5, with D hard to call. The CDR3 DNA reads TGTGCCTGGAATCGGGCAGACCAAGAGACCCAGTACTTC. The encoded protein is CAWNRADQETQYF.